This T cell receptor (beta chain) was sequenced for a study of blood T cell repertoires in COVID-19. Study summary: Acute and convalescent COVID-19 samples came from the United States, Italy and Spain. In each case, the material was cDNA or gDNA derived from T cells, B-cell-depleted T cells, or PBMCs.

The authors' processing: From reference gene primer amplification, estimates of nucleated cell counts were derived. Profiling relied on immunoSEQ multiplex PCR, and the TCRdb table lists in-frame clones only, not all of them. That table gives V, J and clone size, and the DNA gave D and trimming. The sample carries about 39,000 clones, 80% to 90% recorded once. The CDR3 runs to 13 residues. The germline V gene encodes CDR1 KGHDR and CDR2 SFDVKD. V was cut by 5 bases and J by 2 bases, with 9 bases left in between. The source of this sequence is a man aged 60 to 75 in a cohort sampled during active COVID-19. The V and J genes are TRBV24-1 and TRBJ2-7; D ambiguous. Sequencing was performed on peripheral blood. CDR3 nucleotide sequence: TGTGCCACCAGTGGAGCACCGACCTACGAGCAGTACTTC. The encoded protein is CATSGAPTYEQYF.